Presented here are 15 T cell receptor beta chains from one specimen sequenced in a study of early T cells in non-severe SARS-CoV-2 infection. TCRdb recomputed calls from the 5' RACE reads with MiXCR, one row per CDR3 protein. The data show tens of thousands of distinct CDR3 sequences, approximately 8% seen once. Sequencing was performed on whole blood, taken at baseline. Receptors originate from an adult who was a healthcare worker with PCR-confirmed SARS-CoV-2 infection or an uninfected control (not recorded which).

This chain connects TRBV2 to TRBJ2-7, with 8 bases aligning to TRBD2. V gave up 6 bases and J gave up 7 bases; unmatched junction bases: 8. CDR3 length: 13 residues. Germline loops: CDR1 SNHLY, CDR2 FYNNEI. The CDR3 loop reads CASRGTGTSEQYF. In DNA form, the CDR3 reads TGTGCCAGCAGAGGTACAGGGACTAGTGAGCAGTACTTC.

In its sample, this clonotype was seen many times. J is TRBJ2-7 and V is TRBV28; a possible D gene is TRBD1 (6 bases). Deletions cut 6 bases from V and 9 bases from J, with 21 bases between. CDR3 size: 14 residues. In germline, CDR1 is MDHEN, CDR2 SYDVKM. The CDR3 region is CASSIIGQSPPQYF. CDR3 bases: TGTGCCAGCAGCATCATCGGACAGAGCCCACCGCAGTACTTC.

The DNA for the CDR3 is TGCAGTGCTAGAGACCCGGGACACGGTGGCTACGAGCAGTACTTC. It encodes CSARDPGHGGYEQYF. The V gene is TRBV20-1, the J gene TRBJ2-7, with D possibly being TRBD1 (6 bases). The CDR3 totals 15 residues. The ends were cut back, 0 bases at V and 3 bases at J, with 15 bases in the middle. The germline V gene has CDR1 DFQATT and CDR2 SNEGSKA (reference sequence).

This clonotype has a count of ten or more. V is TRBV6-4 and J is TRBJ1-6, with D tentatively TRBD1 (5 bases). The V end was cut by 4 bases, the J end by 7 bases, with 11 bases between. Germline V gives CDR1 MRHNA, CDR2 SNTAGT. The CDR3 consists of 14 residues. CDR3 nucleotides: TGTGCCAGCAGTGTCGGGGGGGAAAATTCACCCCTCCACTTT. Translated: CASSVGGENSPLHF.

The rearrangement links TRBV11-2 to TRBJ2-2; D uncertain. Trimming removed 0 bases from V and 6 bases from J, with 5 bases in between. The germline gives CDR1 SGHAT, CDR2 FQNNGV. The CDR3 runs 13 residues. CDR3 in DNA: TGTGCCAGCAGCTTAGAAGCCTCCGGGGAGCTGTTTTTT. Translating gives CASSLEASGELFF.

This clonotype was found many times. This chain links TRBV4-1 with TRBJ1-5, with 11 bases identical to TRBD1. This CDR3 comprises 18 residues. Looked up from germline, CDR1 is MGHRA and CDR2 is YSYEKL. Unmatched junction bases numbered 10, after V lost 4 bases and J lost 2 bases. This CDR3 reads CASSLGQGANSGNQPQHF. CDR3 DNA sequence: TGCGCCAGCAGCCTAGGACAGGGGGCTAATAGCGGCAATCAGCCCCAGCATTTT.

This clonotype was observed a few times. The J gene is TRBJ2-3, the V gene TRBV20-1, with 7 bases lining up with TRBD2. The trim removed 0 bases at V and 1 base at J, leaving 10 bases unmatched. Germline V gene data show CDR1 as DFQATT and CDR2 as SNEGSKA (reference sequence). The CDR3 totals 17 residues. CDR3 sequence: CSARDPWGGGRTDTQYF. CDR3 nucleotide sequence: TGCAGTGCTAGAGACCCTTGGGGCGGGGGACGCACAGATACGCAGTATTTT.

This clonotype occurred many times. This chain connects TRBV7-9 to TRBJ1-1; D is possibly TRBD1 (5 bases). Trimming left V 4 bases short and J 1 base short, with 13 bases between. The CDR3 consists of 15 residues. Germline CDR1 and CDR2: SEHNR and FQNEAQ (reference sequence). DNA for the CDR3: TGTGCCAGCAGCTCCCGAGGAGGGGCGAACACTGAAGCTTTCTTT. Protein product: CASSSRGGANTEAFF.

This clonotype was seen repeatedly, ten times or more. V usage is TRBV7-9 and J usage is TRBJ2-1; 12 bases are shared with TRBD2. The germline V gene has CDR1 SEHNR and CDR2 FQNEAQ (reference sequence). The CDR3 sequence is 16 residues long. The V and J ends lost 3 bases and 7 bases, in that order; junction bases with no gene match: 7. The CDR3 coding sequence is TGTGCCAGCAGCTTGCTAGCGGGGGGGCCGCGTAATGAGCAGTTCTTC. Amino acid sequence: CASSLLAGGPRNEQFF.

This clonotype was seen a handful of times. The CDR3 reads CASSLRTDSNEKLFF. CDR3 nucleotides: TGTGCCAGCAGCTTAAGGACAGACTCAAATGAAAAACTGTTTTTT. The rearrangement links TRBV7-9 to TRBJ1-4, with a tentative D call TRBD1 (6 bases). Germline lookup yields CDR1 SEHNR and CDR2 FQNEAQ (reference sequence). The CDR3 contains 15 residues. V gave up 2 bases and J gave up 5 bases, with 12 bases separating them.

The genes are TRBV13 and TRBJ2-7; 7 nucleotides align to TRBD1. Trimming removed 2 bases from V and 2 bases from J; junction bases left unmatched: 6. The CDR3 totals 15 residues. Germline V gene sequence: CDR1 PRHDT, CDR2 FYEKMQ (reference sequence). In nucleotides, the CDR3 is TGTGCCAGCAGCTTAAAACAGGGGACCCCCTACGAGCAGTACTTC. This encodes CASSLKQGTPYEQYF.

This clonotype was detected ten times or more. The gene calls are TRBV30 and TRBJ1-3; the D gene is possibly TRBD1 (6 bases). The length of the CDR3 is 14 residues. Germline assignment: CDR1 GTSNPN and CDR2 SVGIG (reference sequence). V lost 4 bases and J 1 base, leaving 11 bases between the germline ends. CDR3 in amino acids: CAWTLGGSGNTIYF. CDR3 nucleotides: TGTGCCTGGACCCTAGGGGGATCTGGAAACACCATATATTTT.

This clonotype was observed a few times. V gene TRBV18 combines with J gene TRBJ1-2, with D maybe TRBD1 (5 bases). The CDR3 totals 14 residues. V lost 2 bases to trimming and J lost 4 bases, with 11 bases between them. Germline-derived CDR1 and CDR2 are KGHSH and LQKENI. CDR3 loop: CASSPEGIAYGYTF. The CDR3 DNA reads TGTGCCAGCTCACCAGAGGGGATCGCCTATGGCTACACCTTC.

This clonotype has ten or more counts. The chain employs TRBV7-2 and TRBJ2-7, with TRBD1 identical over 9 bases. The J segment lost 4 bases and the V segment lost 5 bases, leaving 9 bases of the junction unmatched. This CDR3 region has 15 residues. CDR1 SGHTA and CDR2 FQGNSA come from the germline V gene. This CDR3 is CASSLEGTGIYEQYF. The CDR3 nucleotides are TGTGCCAGCAGCCTGGAAGGGACAGGGATATACGAGCAGTACTTC.

The chain joins TRBV7-2 to TRBJ2-1; 12 bases align to TRBD2. Losses at the gene ends were 5 bases for V and 5 bases for J; bases not matched to a gene: 13. The CDR3 runs 18 residues. The germline V gene has CDR1 SGHTA and CDR2 FQGNSA. As DNA, the CDR3 is TGTGCCAGCAGCGTTTTGGTCCCGGGACTAGCGGGCCACAATGAGCAGTTCTTC. It translates to CASSVLVPGLAGHNEQFF.